A selection of T cell receptor beta chains follows, all from one sample in a study of blood T cells in healthy people across ages. Each CDR3 protein gets one entry after TCRdb re-called the 5' RACE reads with MiXCR. The sample lists about 1,500,000 distinct CDR3 sequences, roughly 40% occurring once. The material sequenced was blood. These receptors were obtained from a woman between 18 and 29 years old in good health. Each CDR3 is given with its conserved first and last residue. A D gene is named only where the DNA matches it firmly. The size of a clone is reported for some rows only, either as once, few or many, or as a class for expanded clones.

d_call | j_call | v_call | clone_size | cdr3_aa | cdr3_nt
TRBD1 | TRBJ1-2 | TRBV5-1 | - | CASSLEGQGARGYTF | TGTGCCAGCAGCTTGGAAGGTCAGGGGGCGAGAGGCTACACCTTC
TRBD2 | TRBJ2-7 | TRBV9 | - | CASSVGGGDSYEQYF | TGTGCCAGCAGCGTGGGGGGAGGGGATTCCTACGAGCAGTACTTC
TRBD1 | TRBJ1-2 | TRBV12-3/TRBV12-4 | - | CASSPGGNYGHTF | TGTGCCAGCAGCCCAGGGGGAAACTATGGCCACACCTTC
TRBD1 | TRBJ1-1 | TRBV10-3 | - | CAISVRQGAEAFF | TGTGCCATCAGTGTCCGACAGGGGGCTGAAGCTTTCTTT
TRBD1 | TRBJ2-1 | TRBV15 | - | CATSRDRLPYNEQFF | TGTGCCACCAGCAGGGACAGGCTCCCCTACAATGAGCAGTTCTTC
TRBD2 | TRBJ2-1 | TRBV27 | - | CASSLPASGNNEQFF | TGTGCCAGCAGTTTACCGGCTAGCGGTAACAATGAGCAGTTCTTC
TRBD2 | TRBJ2-1 | TRBV20-1 | - | CSATYAAGGLVYNEQFF | TGCAGTGCAACCTATGCGGCGGGAGGGCTGGTCTACAATGAGCAGTTCTTC
- | TRBJ1-2 | TRBV6-5 | - | CASSSNSGGAGYTF | TGTGCCAGCAGCAGTAATTCCGGGGGCGCGGGCTACACCTTC
TRBD2 | TRBJ2-5 | TRBV6-1 | - | CASSIAGGRETQYF | TGTGCCAGCAGTATAGCGGGGGGTCGAGAGACCCAGTACTTC
- | TRBJ2-2 | TRBV6-5 | - | CASTWASGPGELFF | TGTGCCAGCACCTGGGCCTCGGGGCCCGGGGAGCTGTTTTTT
TRBD2 | TRBJ2-3 | TRBV7-8 | few | CASSLWVSGSTDTQYF | TGTGCCAGCAGCTTATGGGTTAGCGGGAGTACAGATACGCAGTATTTT
TRBD2 | TRBJ2-3 | TRBV3-1 | - | CASSQFLAGEVADTQYF | TGTGCCAGCAGCCAATTTTTAGCGGGAGAAGTCGCAGATACACAGTATTTT
- | TRBJ1-2 | TRBV28 | - | CASSQSGTTGFTF | TGTGCCAGCAGCCAATCCGGGACAACTGGCTTCACCTTC
TRBD1 | TRBJ1-1 | TRBV5-1 | - | CASSGGQVTEAFF | TGCGCCAGCAGCGGCGGACAGGTCACTGAAGCTTTCTTT
- | TRBJ2-2 | TRBV11-2 | - | CASSQAFLNTGELFF | TGTGCCAGCAGCCAGGCTTTTTTAAACACCGGGGAGCTGTTTTTT
TRBD1 | TRBJ2-5 | TRBV4-1 | many | CASSQVSGQGRETQYF | TGCGCCAGCAGCCAAGTATCGGGACAGGGTCGAGAGACCCAGTACTTC
TRBD1 | TRBJ1-2 | TRBV7-9 | - | CASSPYGQDMYGYTF | TGTGCCAGCAGTCCGTATGGACAGGATATGTATGGCTACACCTTC
- | TRBJ2-3 | TRBV4-1 | many | CASSQATDTQYF | TGCGCCAGCAGCCAAGCGACAGATACGCAGTATTTT
- | TRBJ2-5 | TRBV20-1 | few | CSARLPGTGNEGQYF | TGCAGTGCTAGGCTCCCCGGGACTGGCAATGAGGGGCAGTACTTC
- | TRBJ2-3 | TRBV7-2 | few | CASSPQRSGDTQYF | TGTGCCAGCAGCCCCCAAAGGTCGGGAGATACGCAGTATTTT
- | TRBJ2-7 | TRBV5-6 | few | CASSPPPSRYTYEQYF | TGTGCCAGCAGCCCTCCTCCTTCCCGCTACACCTACGAGCAGTACTTC
- | TRBJ2-6 | TRBV30 | - | CAWSWPSGANVLTF | TGTGCCTGGAGCTGGCCTTCTGGGGCCAACGTCCTGACTTTC
- | TRBJ2-2 | TRBV6-6 | - | CASSYQIGAGELFF | TGTGCCAGCAGTTATCAAATCGGGGCCGGGGAGCTGTTTTTT
TRBD2 | TRBJ2-5 | TRBV5-1 | few | CASSAGTSGGKRQETQYF | TGCGCCAGCAGCGCGGGGACTAGCGGGGGAAAAAGACAAGAGACCCAGTACTTC
TRBD1 | TRBJ2-1 | TRBV18 | few | CASSSGSGTGNNEQFF | TGTGCCAGCTCGTCGGGTTCCGGGACAGGAAACAATGAGCAGTTCTTC
TRBD1 | TRBJ2-2 | TRBV2 | - | CASSRTGGYTGELFF | TGTGCCAGCAGTCGGACAGGGGGGTACACCGGGGAGCTGTTTTTT
- | TRBJ1-5 | TRBV29-1 | many | CSVEGGTGTPLGSNQPQHF | TGCAGCGTTGAAGGGGGGACCGGGACACCTCTGGGTAGCAATCAGCCCCAGCATTTT
- | TRBJ2-4 | TRBV9 | few | CASSVESGVDIQYF | TGTGCCAGCAGCGTAGAGTCAGGGGTGGACATTCAGTACTTC
TRBD2 | TRBJ2-1 | TRBV10-3 | - | CAIGTSGYNEQFF | TGTGCCATCGGCACTAGCGGCTACAATGAGCAGTTCTTC
- | TRBJ2-6 | TRBV27 | - | CASRLTGSPNSGANVLTF | TGTGCCAGCAGACTAACCGGGAGCCCTAACTCTGGGGCCAACGTCCTGACTTTC
- | TRBJ2-5 | TRBV11-3 | few | CASSLVLRRQGETQYF | TGTGCCAGCAGCTTAGTGTTGAGGCGGCAGGGAGAGACCCAGTACTTC
- | TRBJ2-7 | TRBV6-6 | few | CASSGPRGRGYEQYF | TGTGCCAGCAGTGGGCCCAGAGGCAGGGGCTACGAGCAGTACTTC
TRBD1 | TRBJ1-2 | TRBV30 | - | CAWSIYTGTGSGYTF | TGTGCCTGGAGTATTTATACCGGGACAGGGAGTGGCTACACCTTC
TRBD1 | TRBJ2-7 | TRBV6-2/TRBV6-3 | few | CASSFLYSGTAYEQYF | TGTGCCAGCAGTTTTCTTTACTCCGGGACAGCCTACGAGCAGTACTTC
TRBD1 | TRBJ2-7 | TRBV7-2 | once | CASSVAGTDLYEQYF | TGTGCCAGCAGCGTCGCCGGGACAGACCTATACGAGCAGTACTTC
- | TRBJ2-1 | TRBV29-1 | few | CSVEDQRSSYNEQFF | TGCAGCGTTGAAGATCAAAGGAGCTCCTACAATGAGCAGTTCTTC
- | TRBJ1-2 | TRBV15 | - | CATSRDAGANYGYTF | TGTGCCACCAGCAGAGATGCGGGGGCGAACTATGGCTACACCTTC
- | TRBJ2-5 | TRBV7-9 | few | CASGRKETQYF | TGTGCCAGCGGGAGAAAGGAGACCCAGTACTTC
- | TRBJ1-1 | TRBV7-9 | - | CASSPKQLANTEAFF | TGTGCCAGCAGCCCAAAACAACTCGCGAACACTGAAGCTTTCTTT
- | TRBJ2-3 | TRBV28 | few | CASSAPGTNVDTQYF | TGTGCCAGCAGTGCCCCGGGAACAAATGTAGATACGCAGTATTTT
- | TRBJ2-1 | TRBV27 | - | CASSSQKVGHSYNEQFF | TGTGCCAGCAGTTCCCAAAAAGTGGGACACTCCTACAATGAGCAGTTCTTC
- | TRBJ1-5 | TRBV3-1 | once | CASSQDRGDQHF | TGTGCCAGCAGCCAAGATAGAGGGGACCAGCATTTT
- | TRBJ1-2 | TRBV7-8 | - | CASSQDCGYTF | TGTGCCAGCAGCCAGGACTGTGGCTACACCTTC
- | TRBJ2-7 | TRBV27 | - | CASSSSTNFYEQYF | TGTGCCAGCAGCTCATCGACAAACTTCTACGAGCAGTACTTC
- | TRBJ2-7 | TRBV20-1 | - | CSARDWQGGPYEQYF | TGCAGTGCTAGAGATTGGCAGGGGGGACCCTACGAGCAGTACTTC
- | TRBJ1-2 | TRBV29-1 | few | CSVGAEGYTF | TGCAGCGTTGGGGCAGAAGGCTACACCTTC
- | TRBJ1-2 | TRBV10-3 | few | CAISESPLVHYGYTF | TGTGCCATCAGTGAGTCCCCCCTTGTTCACTATGGCTACACCTTC
- | TRBJ2-5 | TRBV7-8 | - | CASSDGGTQETQYF | TGTGCCAGCAGCGATGGAGGGACCCAAGAGACCCAGTACTTC
- | TRBJ1-2 | TRBV6-1 | - | CASSEKGREGYTF | TGTGCCAGCAGTGAAAAAGGCAGGGAGGGCTACACCTTC
TRBD1 | TRBJ1-2 | TRBV7-2 | - | CASSLNPDRNYGYTF | TGTGCCAGCAGCCTGAACCCGGACAGGAACTATGGCTACACCTTC
- | TRBJ2-3 | TRBV4-2 | once | CASSPAGKSTDTQYF | TGTGCCAGCAGCCCCGCAGGGAAAAGCACAGATACGCAGTATTTT
- | TRBJ1-2 | TRBV10-3 | few | CAISDPDQVGGYTF | TGTGCCATCAGTGATCCTGATCAGGTTGGAGGCTACACCTTC
- | TRBJ2-1 | TRBV27 | - | CASSLSLFNEQFF | TGTGCCAGCAGTTTGTCCCTATTCAATGAGCAGTTCTTC
- | TRBJ2-1 | TRBV9 | - | CASSATTHDEQFF | TGTGCCAGCAGCGCCACGACTCACGATGAGCAGTTCTTC
- | TRBJ1-2 | TRBV6-5 | - | CASSGVREGYTF | TGTGCCAGCAGTGGGGTGAGGGAGGGCTACACCTTC